A selection of T cell receptor beta chains follows, all from one sample in a study of blood T cell repertoires in COVID-19. TCRdb's table, derived via immunoSEQ multiplex PCR, lists solely in-frame clones and lacks some. Among just over 250,000 clones listed, more than 70% were seen once. Sequenced material: peripheral blood. The receptors stem from a woman in her 50s with acute or convalescent COVID-19. Each CDR3 is given with its conserved first and last residue. The D gene is left open where the match is weak. Clone size is shown for a subset of rows, as once, few, many or a class of expanded clone.

J | length | size | V | D | CDR3 | DNA
TRBJ2-7 | 14 | once | TRBV6-6 | TRBD1 | CASRAGTGSYEQYF | TGTGCCAGCAGAGCCGGGACAGGGTCCTACGAGCAGTACTTC
TRBJ2-5 | 16 | - | TRBV24-1 | TRBD1 | CATSDFVPTGQETQYF | TGTGCCACCAGTGATTTCGTTCCGACAGGGCAAGAGACCCAGTACTTC
TRBJ1-4 | 16 | - | TRBV7-9 | - | CASSRGQTTTNEKLFF | TGTGCCAGCAGCCGTGGACAGACCACAACTAATGAAAAACTGTTTTTT
TRBJ1-2 | 15 | - | TRBV21-1 | - | CASSKYGGIDYGYTF | TGTGCCAGCAGCAAATACGGGGGGATCGACTATGGCTACACCTTC
TRBJ2-2 | 18 | - | TRBV4-2 | TRBD1 | CASSPGTGGSGVTGELFF | TGTGCCAGCAGCCCCGGGACAGGGGGAAGCGGAGTGACCGGGGAGCTGTTTTTT
TRBJ1-6 | 14 | - | TRBV3-1/TRBV3-2 | - | CASSPRAYNSPLHF | TGTGCCAGCAGCCCTAGAGCCTATAATTCACCCCTCCACTTT
TRBJ1-6 | 15 | - | TRBV19 | TRBD1 | CASSTYGQGGSPLHF | TGTGCCAGTAGTACGTACGGACAGGGTGGCTCACCCCTCCACTTT
TRBJ2-7 | 12 | few | TRBV27 | - | CASYSSSYEQYF | TGTGCCAGCTACTCAAGCTCCTACGAGCAGTACTTC
TRBJ1-2 | 12 | - | TRBV6-5 | - | CASSPNRDGYTF | TGTGCCAGCAGTCCCAACAGGGACGGCTACACCTTC
TRBJ2-7 | 15 | - | TRBV5-1 | TRBD2 | CASSLGLAGPYEQYF | TGCGCCAGCAGCTTGGGGCTAGCGGGCCCCTACGAGCAGTACTTC
TRBJ2-7 | 15 | - | TRBV6-1 | - | CASSEIHLVSYEQYF | TGTGCCAGCAGTGAAATACATCTAGTCTCCTACGAGCAGTACTTC
TRBJ1-5 | 13 | - | TRBV18 | - | CASSPMTAQPQHF | TGTGCCAGCTCACCAATGACAGCACAGCCCCAGCATTTT
TRBJ1-2 | 15 | - | TRBV3-1/TRBV3-2 | - | CASSQDGGLGYGYTF | TGTGCCAGCAGCCAAGATGGGGGGTTAGGGTATGGCTACACCTTC
TRBJ1-1 | 13 | - | TRBV18 | - | CASSPAGNTEAFF | TGTGCCAGCTCACCGGCGGGGAACACTGAAGCTTTCTTT
TRBJ2-1 | 15 | - | TRBV7-2 | - | CASSLGQGTYNEQFF | TGTGCCAGCAGCTTGGGGCAGGGGACCTACAATGAGCAGTTCTTC
TRBJ1-1 | 13 | - | TRBV7-9 | - | CASTTAGLTEAFF | TGTGCCAGCACTACGGCGGGGCTTACTGAAGCTTTCTTT
TRBJ1-6 | 17 | - | TRBV18 | TRBD1 | CASSGGQLTSYNSPPHF | TGTGCCAGCTCCGGGGGACAGCTCACCTCCTATAATTCACCCCCCCACTTT
TRBJ2-4 | 16 | - | TRBV21-1 | - | CASSNRRGVAKNIQYF | TGTGCCAGCAGCAACCGGCGGGGGGTTGCCAAAAACATTCAGTACTTC
TRBJ2-3 | 16 | - | TRBV7-8 | - | CASSLALQAHTDTQYF | TGTGCCAGCAGCTTAGCCCTCCAAGCTCATACAGATACGCAGTATTTT
TRBJ2-1 | 15 | - | TRBV7-2 | - | CASSSGGPGDNEQFF | TGTGCCAGCAGCTCCGGCGGGCCGGGCGACAATGAGCAGTTCTTC